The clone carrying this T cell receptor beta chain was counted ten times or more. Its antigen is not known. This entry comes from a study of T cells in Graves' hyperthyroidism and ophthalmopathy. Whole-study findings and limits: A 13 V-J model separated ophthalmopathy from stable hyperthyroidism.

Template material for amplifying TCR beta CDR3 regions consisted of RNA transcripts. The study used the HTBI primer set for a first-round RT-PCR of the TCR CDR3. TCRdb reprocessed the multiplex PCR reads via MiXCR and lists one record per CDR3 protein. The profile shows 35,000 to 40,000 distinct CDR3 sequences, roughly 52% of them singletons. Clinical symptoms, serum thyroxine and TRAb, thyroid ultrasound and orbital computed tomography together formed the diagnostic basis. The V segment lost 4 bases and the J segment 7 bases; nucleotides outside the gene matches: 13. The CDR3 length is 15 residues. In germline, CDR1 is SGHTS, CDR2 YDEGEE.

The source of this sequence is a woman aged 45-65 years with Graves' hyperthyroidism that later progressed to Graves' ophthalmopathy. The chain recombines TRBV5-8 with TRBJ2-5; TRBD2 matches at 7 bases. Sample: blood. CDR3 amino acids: CASSPGTTQRGTQYF. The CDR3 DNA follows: TGTGCCAGCAGCCCGGGGACTACCCAGCGAGGGACCCAGTACTTC. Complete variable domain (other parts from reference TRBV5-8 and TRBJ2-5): EAGVTQSPTHLIKTRGQQATLRCSPISGHTSVYWYQQALGLGLQFLLWYDEGEERNRGNFPPRFSGRQFPNYSSELNVNALELEDSALYLCASSPGTTQRGTQYFGPGTRLLVL.